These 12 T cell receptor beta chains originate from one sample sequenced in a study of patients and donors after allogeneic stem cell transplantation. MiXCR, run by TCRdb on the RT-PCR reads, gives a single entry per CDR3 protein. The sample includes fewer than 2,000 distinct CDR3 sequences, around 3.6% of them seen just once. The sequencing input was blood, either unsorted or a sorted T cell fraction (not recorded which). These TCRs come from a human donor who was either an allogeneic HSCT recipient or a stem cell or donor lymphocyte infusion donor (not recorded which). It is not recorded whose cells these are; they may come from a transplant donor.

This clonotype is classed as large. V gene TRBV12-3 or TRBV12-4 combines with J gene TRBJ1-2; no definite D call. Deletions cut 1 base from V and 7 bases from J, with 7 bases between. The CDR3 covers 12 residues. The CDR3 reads CASSLGWLGYTF. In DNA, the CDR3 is TGTGCCAGCAGTTTAGGTTGGCTTGGCTACACCTTC.

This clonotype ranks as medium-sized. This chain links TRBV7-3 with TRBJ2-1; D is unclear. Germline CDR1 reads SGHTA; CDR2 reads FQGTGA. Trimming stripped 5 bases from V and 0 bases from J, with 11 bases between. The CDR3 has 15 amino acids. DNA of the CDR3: TGTGCCAGCAGCATCGCCCCAAGCTCCTACAATGAGCAGTTCTTC. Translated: CASSIAPSSYNEQFF.

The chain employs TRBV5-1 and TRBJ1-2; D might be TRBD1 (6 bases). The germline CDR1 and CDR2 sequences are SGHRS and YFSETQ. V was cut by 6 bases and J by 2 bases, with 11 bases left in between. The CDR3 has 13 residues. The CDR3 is CASTGGANYGYTF. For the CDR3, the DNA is TGCGCCAGCACCGGGGGCGCAAACTATGGCTACACCTTC.

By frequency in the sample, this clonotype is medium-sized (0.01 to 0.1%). This chain's CDR3 is CASSHPGTSFEQYF. As DNA, the CDR3 is TGCGCCAGCAGTCATCCCGGGACTAGTTTCGAGCAGTACTTC. The chain recombines TRBV23-1 with TRBJ2-7; 8 nucleotides line up with TRBD2. TRBV23-1 is labeled an ORF, and its function is uncertain. This CDR3 comprises 14 residues. The junction had 7 bases not matched to a gene; V was cut back by 3 bases and J by 6 bases.

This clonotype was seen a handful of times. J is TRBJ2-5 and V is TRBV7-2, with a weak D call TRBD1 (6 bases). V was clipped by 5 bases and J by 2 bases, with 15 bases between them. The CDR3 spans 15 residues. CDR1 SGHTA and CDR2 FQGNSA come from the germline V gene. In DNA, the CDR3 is TGTGCCAGCAGCCGTACTAGGGGGATTCAAGAGACCCAGTACTTC. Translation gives CASSRTRGIQETQYF.

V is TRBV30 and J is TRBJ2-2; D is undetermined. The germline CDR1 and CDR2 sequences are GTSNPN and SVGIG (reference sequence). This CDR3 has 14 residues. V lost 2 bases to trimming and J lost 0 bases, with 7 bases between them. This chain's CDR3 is CAWSSVANTGELFF. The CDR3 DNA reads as TGTGCCTGGAGTTCCGTTGCGAACACCGGGGAGCTGTTTTTT.

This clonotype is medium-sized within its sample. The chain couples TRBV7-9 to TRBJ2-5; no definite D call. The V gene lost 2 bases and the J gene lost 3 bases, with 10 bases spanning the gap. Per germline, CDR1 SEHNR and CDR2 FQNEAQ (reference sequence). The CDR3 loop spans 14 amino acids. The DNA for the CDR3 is TGTGCCAGCAGCTTAAGTCGGCTTGAAGAGACCCAGTACTTC. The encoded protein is CASSLSRLEETQYF.

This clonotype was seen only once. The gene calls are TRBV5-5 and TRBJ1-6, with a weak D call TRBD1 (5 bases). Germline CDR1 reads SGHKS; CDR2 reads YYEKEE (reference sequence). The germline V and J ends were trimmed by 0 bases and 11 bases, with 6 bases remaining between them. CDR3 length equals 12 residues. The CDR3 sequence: CASSLEGTPLHF. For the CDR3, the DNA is TGTGCCAGCAGCTTGGAGGGGACACCCCTCCACTTT. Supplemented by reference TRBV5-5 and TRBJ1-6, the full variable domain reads DAGVTQSPTHLIKTRGQQVTLRCSPISGHKSVSWYQQVLGQGPQFIFQYYEKEERGRGNFPDRFSARQFPNYSSELNVNALLLGDSALYLCASSLEGTPLHFGNGTRLTVT.

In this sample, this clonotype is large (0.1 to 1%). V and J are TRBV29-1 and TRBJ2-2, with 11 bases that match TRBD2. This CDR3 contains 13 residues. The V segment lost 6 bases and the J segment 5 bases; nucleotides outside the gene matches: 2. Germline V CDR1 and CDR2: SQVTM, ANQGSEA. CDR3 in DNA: TGCAGCGTCAGGACTAGCGGGACCGGGGAGCTGTTTTTT. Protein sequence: CSVRTSGTGELFF.

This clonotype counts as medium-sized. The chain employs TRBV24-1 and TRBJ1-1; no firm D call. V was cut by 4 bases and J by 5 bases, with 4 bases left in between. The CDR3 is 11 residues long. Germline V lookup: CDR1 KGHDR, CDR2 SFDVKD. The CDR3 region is CATSDLTEAFF. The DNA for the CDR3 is TGTGCCACCAGTGACCTTACTGAAGCTTTCTTT.

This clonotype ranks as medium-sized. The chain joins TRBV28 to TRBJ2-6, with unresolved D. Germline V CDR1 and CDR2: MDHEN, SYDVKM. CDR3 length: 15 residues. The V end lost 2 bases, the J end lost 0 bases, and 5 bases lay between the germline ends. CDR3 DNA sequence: TGTGCCAGCAGTTTACGAGGCTCTGGGGCCAACGTCCTGACTTTC. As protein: CASSLRGSGANVLTF.

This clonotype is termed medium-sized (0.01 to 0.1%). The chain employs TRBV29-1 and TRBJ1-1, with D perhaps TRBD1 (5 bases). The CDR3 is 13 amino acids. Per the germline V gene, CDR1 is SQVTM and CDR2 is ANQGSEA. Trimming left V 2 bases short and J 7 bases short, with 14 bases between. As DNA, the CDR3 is TGCAGCGTTGAACCCCGGCAGGGAGGTGAAGCTTTCTTT. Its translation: CSVEPRQGGEAFF.